Listed below are T cell receptor beta chains from one sample, sequenced in a study of T-cell reconstitution after alpha-beta-depleted transplantation in children. TCRdb re-called the PCR reads with MiXCR, one entry per CDR3 protein. Here the sample spans about 540,000 distinct CDR3 sequences, about 18% being singletons. Sample: PBMCs from the stem cell graft donor, taken from the stem cell graft. The receptor source for this set is a human donor who donated a stem cell graft to a child with acute lymphoblastic leukemia. The CDR3 runs from the conserved cysteine through the conserved F or W. Each record gives: J gene, V gene, clone size, D gene, CDR3 protein, CDR3 DNA. The D gene is left open where the match is weak. Clone size, where shown, is once, few, many, or a class for clones that have expanded.

J gene: TRBJ1-1; V gene: TRBV3-1; clone size: .; D gene: .; CDR3 protein: CASSHGKDTEAFF; CDR3 DNA: TGTGCCAGCAGCCATGGCAAGGACACTGAAGCTTTCTTT
J gene: TRBJ2-7; V gene: TRBV5-1; clone size: .; D gene: TRBD2; CDR3 protein: CASSLAGGYPGEQYF; CDR3 DNA: TGCGCCAGCAGCTTGGCGGGAGGGTACCCGGGTGAGCAGTACTTC
J gene: TRBJ2-1; V gene: TRBV7-9; clone size: .; D gene: .; CDR3 protein: CASSLVIAPQGEQFF; CDR3 DNA: TGTGCCAGCAGCTTAGTGATAGCGCCCCAGGGGGAGCAGTTCTTC
J gene: TRBJ2-1; V gene: TRBV28; clone size: few; D gene: .; CDR3 protein: CASNEQFF; CDR3 DNA: TGTGCCAGCAATGAGCAGTTCTTC
J gene: TRBJ2-7; V gene: TRBV6-1; clone size: .; D gene: TRBD1; CDR3 protein: CATLRQGAREQYF; CDR3 DNA: TGTGCCACCCTGAGACAGGGGGCGAGGGAGCAGTACTTC
J gene: TRBJ2-1; V gene: TRBV12-5; clone size: few; D gene: .; CDR3 protein: CASGYHGGNEQFF; CDR3 DNA: TGTGCTAGTGGCTACCACGGGGGCAATGAGCAGTTCTTC
J gene: TRBJ1-1; V gene: TRBV10-2; clone size: many; D gene: .; CDR3 protein: CASSESLNTEAFF; CDR3 DNA: TGCGCCAGCAGTGAGTCGTTGAACACTGAAGCTTTCTTT
J gene: TRBJ2-2; V gene: TRBV2; clone size: few; D gene: .; CDR3 protein: CASSTTGRRLFF; CDR3 DNA: TGTGCCAGCAGTACTACAGGGAGACGGTTGTTTTTT
J gene: TRBJ2-3; V gene: TRBV19; clone size: few; D gene: .; CDR3 protein: CASSITRDTQYF; CDR3 DNA: TGTGCCAGTAGTATAACAAGAGATACGCAGTATTTT
J gene: TRBJ2-1; V gene: TRBV20-1; clone size: few; D gene: TRBD1; CDR3 protein: CSAPPGQGANEQFF; CDR3 DNA: TGCAGCGCCCCACCGGGACAGGGAGCCAATGAGCAGTTCTTC